This T cell receptor beta chain was recovered during a study of shared clonotypes between healthy human individuals. Study-level points and caveats: The generation probabilities recorded for non-shared clonotypes fell below those of clonotypes shared by all four donors. Larger estimated richness was generally seen in naive subsets than in memory subsets. There were few donors, and this limited the genetic and exposure-history diversity represented.

Deletions cut 5 bases from V and 5 bases from J, with 15 bases between. From germline, CDR1 is MGHDK and CDR2 SYGVNS. The CDR3 is made up of 14 amino acids. Some clones are missing from TCRdb's copy, which holds only in-frame ones; the method was immunoSEQ multiplex PCR. The table shows a few million clones, with approximately 92% occurring only once. Terminally differentiated effector memory CD45RA+ cells were excluded by CCR7 positive selection of CD45RO-negative cells. Regarding this clone: Its antigen is unidentified.

The V gene is TRBV25-1, the J gene TRBJ1-1; D unresolved. The sequenced sample consisted of naive CD8+ T cells from PBMCs. The origin of this receptor is a young man in good health. Some clones in this sample may be carry-over from other donors' samples. As DNA, the CDR3 is TGTGCCAGCAGTTTATTGAGTGGTGGAACTGAAGCTTTCTTT. Its translation: CASSLLSGGTEAFF.